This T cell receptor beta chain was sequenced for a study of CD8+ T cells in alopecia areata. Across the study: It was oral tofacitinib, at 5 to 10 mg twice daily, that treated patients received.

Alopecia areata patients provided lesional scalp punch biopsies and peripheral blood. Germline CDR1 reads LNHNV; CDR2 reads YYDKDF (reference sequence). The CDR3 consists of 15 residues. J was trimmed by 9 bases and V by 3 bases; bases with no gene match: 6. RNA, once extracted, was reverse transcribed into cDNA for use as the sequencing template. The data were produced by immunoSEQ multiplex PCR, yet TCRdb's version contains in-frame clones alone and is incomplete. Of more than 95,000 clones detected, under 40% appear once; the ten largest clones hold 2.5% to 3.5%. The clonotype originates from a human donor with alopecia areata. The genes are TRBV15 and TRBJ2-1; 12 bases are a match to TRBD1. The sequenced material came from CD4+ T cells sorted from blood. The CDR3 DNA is TGTGCCACCAGCAGGATGGGACAGGGGGCCATTGAGCAGTTCTTC. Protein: CATSRMGQGAIEQFF.